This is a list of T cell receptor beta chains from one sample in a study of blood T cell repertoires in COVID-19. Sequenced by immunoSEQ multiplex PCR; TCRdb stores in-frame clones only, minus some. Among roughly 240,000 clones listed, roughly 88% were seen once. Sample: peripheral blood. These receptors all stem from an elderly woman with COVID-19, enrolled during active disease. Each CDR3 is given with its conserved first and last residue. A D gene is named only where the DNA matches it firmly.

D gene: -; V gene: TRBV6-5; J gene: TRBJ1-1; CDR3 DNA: TGTGCCAGCAGTCGAACTCAGGGGAACACTGAAGCTTTCTTT; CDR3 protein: CASSRTQGNTEAFF
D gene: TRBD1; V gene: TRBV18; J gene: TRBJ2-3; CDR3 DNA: TGTGCCAGCTCACCGGACAGGGGCATTCTGGATACGCAGTATTTT; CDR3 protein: CASSPDRGILDTQYF
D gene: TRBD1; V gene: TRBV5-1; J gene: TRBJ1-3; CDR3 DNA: TGCGCCAGCAGCTTGTCCGGGACAGGGGGCGGTGGAAACACCATATATTTT; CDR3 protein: CASSLSGTGGGGNTIYF
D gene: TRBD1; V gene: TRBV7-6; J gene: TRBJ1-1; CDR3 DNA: TGTGCCAGCAGCTCGGGTGGTGTCAGGGGGGCTGAAGCTTTCTTT; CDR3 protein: CASSSGGVRGAEAFF
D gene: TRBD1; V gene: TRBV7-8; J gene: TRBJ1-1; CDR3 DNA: TGTGCCAGCAGCCCTCCAGGCAGGGGGACTGAAGCTTTCTTT; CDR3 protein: CASSPPGRGTEAFF
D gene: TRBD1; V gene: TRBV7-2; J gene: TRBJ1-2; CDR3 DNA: TGTGCCAGCAGCTTAGGAGGGACAGGGCTACGAGGCTACACCTTC; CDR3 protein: CASSLGGTGLRGYTF
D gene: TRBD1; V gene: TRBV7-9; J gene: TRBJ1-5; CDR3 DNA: TGTGCCAGCAGCTCGGGACAGGGTGACGCTCAGCCCCAGCATTTT; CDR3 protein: CASSSGQGDAQPQHF
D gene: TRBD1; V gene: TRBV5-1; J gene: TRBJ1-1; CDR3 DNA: TGCGCCAGCAGCTCCCAGGGGGCGAGTACTGAAGCTTTCTTT; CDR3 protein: CASSSQGASTEAFF
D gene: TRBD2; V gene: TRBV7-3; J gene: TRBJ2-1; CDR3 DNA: TGTGCCAGCAGCTGGACTAGCGGGCTAGTTAATGAGCAGTTCTTC; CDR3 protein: CASSWTSGLVNEQFF
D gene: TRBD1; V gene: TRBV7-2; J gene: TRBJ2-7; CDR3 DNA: TGTGCCAGCAGGGTGGACAGGGACAGTTACGAGCAGTACTTC; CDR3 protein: CASRVDRDSYEQYF
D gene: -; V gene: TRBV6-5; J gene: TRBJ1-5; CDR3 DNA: TGTGCCAGCAGTTACGCACTCAATCAGCCCCAGCATTTT; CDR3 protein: CASSYALNQPQHF
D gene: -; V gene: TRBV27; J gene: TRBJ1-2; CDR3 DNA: TGTGCCAGCAGTGTCACAGGGCTTAACTATGGCTACACCTTC; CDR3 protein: CASSVTGLNYGYTF
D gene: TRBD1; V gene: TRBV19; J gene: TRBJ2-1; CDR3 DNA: TGTGCAAGCGGAGGGGACAGGGGGCGAGAGCAGTTCTTC; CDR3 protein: CASGGDRGREQFF
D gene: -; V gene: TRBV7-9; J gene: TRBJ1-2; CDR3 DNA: TGTGCCAGCAGCTTAGAGTTCGGCTATGGCTACACCTTC; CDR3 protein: CASSLEFGYGYTF
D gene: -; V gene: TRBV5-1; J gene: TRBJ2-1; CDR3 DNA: TGCGCCAGCAGCTTGGACGCAGGGCTTTCCTACAATGAGCAGTTCTTC; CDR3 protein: CASSLDAGLSYNEQFF
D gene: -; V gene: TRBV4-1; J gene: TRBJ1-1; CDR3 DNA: TGCGCCAGCAGCCAGCTCCTTCTACGCACTGAAGCTTTCTTT; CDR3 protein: CASSQLLLRTEAFF
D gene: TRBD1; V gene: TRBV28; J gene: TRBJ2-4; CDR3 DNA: TGTGCCAGCAGTTCACCCGACAGGGTGGGGAACATTCAGTACTTC; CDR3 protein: CASSSPDRVGNIQYF
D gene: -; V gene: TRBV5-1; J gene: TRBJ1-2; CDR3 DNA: TGCGCCAGCAGCCCGGGTTGGAGGGTACCTGGCTACACCTTC; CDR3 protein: CASSPGWRVPGYTF
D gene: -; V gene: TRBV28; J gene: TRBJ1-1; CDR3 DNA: TGTGCCACCCTTGGGGGGAGAGGGAACACTGAAGCTTTCTTT; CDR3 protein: CATLGGRGNTEAFF
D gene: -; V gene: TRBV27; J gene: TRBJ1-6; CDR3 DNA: TGTGCCAGCAGTCTTGCCGGGACATTTAATTCACCCCTCCACTTT; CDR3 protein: CASSLAGTFNSPLHF
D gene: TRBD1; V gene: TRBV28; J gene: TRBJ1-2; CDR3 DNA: TGTGCCAGCTCCGACGCCCTTGGACAGGGGGCGGGACGCTATGGCTACACCTTC; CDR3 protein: CASSDALGQGAGRYGYTF
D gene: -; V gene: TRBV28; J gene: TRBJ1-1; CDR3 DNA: TGTGCCAGCAGTTTGGGAGTGCCGATGAACACTGAAGCTTTCTTT; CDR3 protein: CASSLGVPMNTEAFF
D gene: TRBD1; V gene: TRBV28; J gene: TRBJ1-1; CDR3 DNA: TGTGCCAGCAGAAATGTTAAAGGGACAGGGGGAGGGAACACTGAAGCTTTCTTT; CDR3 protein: CASRNVKGTGGGNTEAFF
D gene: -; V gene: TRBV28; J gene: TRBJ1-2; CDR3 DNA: TGTGTTGCGGGCGGGGGCTATGGCTACACCTTC; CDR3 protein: CVAGGGYGYTF
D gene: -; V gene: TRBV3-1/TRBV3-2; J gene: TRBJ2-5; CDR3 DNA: TGTGCCAGCAGCCAAGGTCAAGGTGGGGGGAGTGCCCAGTACTTC; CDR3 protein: CASSQGQGGGSAQYF
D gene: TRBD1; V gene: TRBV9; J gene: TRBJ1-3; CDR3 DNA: TGTGCCAGCAGCGAAGGGGGCAGCTACTCTGGAAACACCATATATTTT; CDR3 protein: CASSEGGSYSGNTIYF